This T cell receptor (beta chain) was identified in a study of CD8+ T cells in alopecia areata. About the research overall: The study gave tofacitinib for 6 to 18 months, then 6 months off drug. Study findings and constraints: Relative to normal scalp, lesional scalp, especially alopecia totalis/universalis, showed higher clonality.

Comment on this clone: Antigen: not known.

Germline V gene sequence: CDR1 SGHTA, CDR2 FQGNSA. This CDR3 region has 15 residues. The ends were cut back, 3 bases at V and 0 bases at J, with 8 bases in the middle. It was cDNA, reverse transcribed from extracted RNA, that served as the sequencing template. Only in-frame clones appear in the TCRdb table, and some are missing; sequencing was by immunoSEQ multiplex PCR. The sample holds about 180,000 clones, around 64% seen once. The receptor was isolated from a human donor with alopecia areata. The V and J genes are TRBV7-2 and TRBJ1-4; D remains ambiguous. The material sequenced was CD8+ T cells sorted from blood, taken at week 0. The CDR3 bases are TGTGCCAGCAGCTTCACGACGGCAACTAATGAAAAACTGTTTTTT. It is translated as CASSFTTATNEKLFF.